One sample yielded the 2 T cell receptor beta chains listed below, sequenced in a study of cytomegalovirus exposure and HLA in healthy donors. Amplification used 60 Vbeta primers and 13 Jbeta primers. The table came from immunoSEQ multiplex PCR; TCRdb's copy has only in-frame clones and leaves some out. The table has under 150,000 clones, approximately 80% seen once. Sequenced input: PBMCs. These TCRs come from a male donor in good health and CMV-seronegative.

The chain combines TRBV30 with TRBJ1-3; D is undetermined. The CDR3 is 14 residues long. Trimming took off 0 bases at V and 3 bases at J, with 9 bases between the two ends. Germline V gives CDR1 GTSNPN, CDR2 SVGIG (reference sequence). The CDR3 DNA is TGTGCCTGGAGTGTCCCCCGGGATGGAAACACCATATATTTT. It specifies CAWSVPRDGNTIYF.

The chain combines TRBV11-2 with TRBJ2-1; 9 bases match TRBD2. J was trimmed by 6 bases and V by 1 base; bases with no gene match: 13. This CDR3 has 18 residues. Germline CDR1 reads SGHAT; CDR2 reads FQNNGV. The CDR3 sequence is CASSLGRSGGLLSNEQFF. The CDR3 DNA follows: TGTGCCAGCAGCTTAGGCCGCAGCGGGGGGCTTCTTAGCAATGAGCAGTTCTTC.